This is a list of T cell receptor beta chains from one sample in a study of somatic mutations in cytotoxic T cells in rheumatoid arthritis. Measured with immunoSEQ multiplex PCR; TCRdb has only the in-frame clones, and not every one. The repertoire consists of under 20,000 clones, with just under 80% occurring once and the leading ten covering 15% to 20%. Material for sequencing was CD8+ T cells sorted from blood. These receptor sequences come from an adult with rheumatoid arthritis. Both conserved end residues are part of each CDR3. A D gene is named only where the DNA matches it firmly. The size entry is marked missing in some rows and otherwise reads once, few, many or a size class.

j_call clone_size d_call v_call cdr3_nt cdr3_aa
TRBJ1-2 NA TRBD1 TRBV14 TGTGCCAGCAGCCCAACAGGGGCCGGCTATGGCTACACCTTC CASSPTGAGYGYTF
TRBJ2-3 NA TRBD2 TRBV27 TGTGCCAGCAGTTTAGCGGGGGGGGTGGATACGCAGTATTTT CASSLAGGVDTQYF
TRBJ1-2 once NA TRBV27 TGTGCCAGCAGTTCCGGGACTCCACTCCCCCTCTATGGCTACACCTTC CASSSGTPLPLYGYTF
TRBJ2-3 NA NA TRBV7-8 TGTGCCAGCGGGGCTACTAGCACAGATACGCAGTATTTT CASGATSTDTQYF
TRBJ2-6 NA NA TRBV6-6 TGTGCCAGCCTACAGGTTCCCAGAGGTGGGGCCAACGTCCTGACTTTC CASLQVPRGGANVLTF
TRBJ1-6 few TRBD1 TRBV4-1 TGCGCCAGCAGCCCCAGGGGACAGGCTAATTCACCCCTCCACTTT CASSPRGQANSPLHF
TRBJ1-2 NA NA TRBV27 TGTGCCAGCAGTTCATCAGGCGGGGGTAACGGCTACACCTTC CASSSSGGGNGYTF
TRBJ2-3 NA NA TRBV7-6 TGTGCCAGCAGCTTAGTTATACTCAGGGAGGGCACAGATACGCAGTATTTT CASSLVILREGTDTQYF
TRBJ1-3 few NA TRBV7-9 TGTGCCAGCAGAGGGCGTTCGGACACTCATTCAGATGTTGACACCATATATTTT CASRGRSDTHSDVDTIYF
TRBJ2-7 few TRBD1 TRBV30 TGTGCGACAGGGGACCACGAGCAGTACTTC CATGDHEQYF
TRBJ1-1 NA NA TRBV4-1 TGCGCCAGCAGCCAGAGGGTCCCCGGGACGGCTGCGGGAGAAGCTTTCTTT CASSQRVPGTAAGEAFF
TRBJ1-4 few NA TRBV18 TGTGCCAGCTCAGTCGCAGGGAACGCTAATGAAAAACTGTTTTTT CASSVAGNANEKLFF
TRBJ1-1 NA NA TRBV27 TGTGCCAGCACCCTTAAAAGGGGACTAAACACTGAAGCTTTCTTT CASTLKRGLNTEAFF
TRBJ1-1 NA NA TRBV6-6 TGTGCCAGCAGTTACTCGTTGGGGGTGGTCACTGAAGCTTTCTTT CASSYSLGVVTEAFF
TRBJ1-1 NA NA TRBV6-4 TGTGCCAGCAGACAGGCCCGGCCAACTGAAGCTTTCTTT CASRQARPTEAFF
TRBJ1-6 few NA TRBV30 TGTGCCTGGAGGTGGTTAGAGGGTAATTCACCCCTCCACTTT CAWRWLEGNSPLHF
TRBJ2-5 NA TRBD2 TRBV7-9 TGTGCCAGCAGGGCGGGGGGGATCCCCCAAGAGACCCAGTACTTC CASRAGGIPQETQYF
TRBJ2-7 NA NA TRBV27 TGTGCCAGCAGTCTTGGGGGGAACGAGCAGTACTTC CASSLGGNEQYF
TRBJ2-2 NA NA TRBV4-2 TGTGCCAGCCGCCGGGGCACCGGGGAGCTGTTTTTT CASRRGTGELFF
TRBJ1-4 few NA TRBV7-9 TGTGCCAGCAGCTTTTTGGGGAGAAAACTGTTTTTT CASSFLGRKLFF
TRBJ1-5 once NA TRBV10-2 TGCGCCAGCAGTGAGTCGGTTTTAAGGACGCAGCCCCAGCATTTT CASSESVLRTQPQHF
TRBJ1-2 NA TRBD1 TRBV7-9 TGTGCCAGCAGCTTAGAGGGACAGAGGGATGGCTACACCTTC CASSLEGQRDGYTF
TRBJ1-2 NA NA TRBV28 TGTGCCAGCAGCCCACAGGGATACTCTAACTATGGCTACACCTTC CASSPQGYSNYGYTF
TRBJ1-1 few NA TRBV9 TGTGCCAGCAGCGTTAGGGACACTGAAGCTTTCTTT CASSVRDTEAFF
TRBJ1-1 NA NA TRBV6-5 TGTGCCAGCAGGTCAACCGGGACACCAAACACTGAAGCTTTCTTT CASRSTGTPNTEAFF
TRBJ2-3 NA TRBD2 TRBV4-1 TGCGCCAGCAGCCAAGGGTGGCTAGCGGGGCACACAGATACGCAGTATTTT CASSQGWLAGHTDTQYF
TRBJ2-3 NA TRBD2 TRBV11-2 TGTGCCAGCAGCTTAGATCTAGGCGGGGGGGCTCTCCCTACGCAGTATTTT CASSLDLGGGALPTQYF
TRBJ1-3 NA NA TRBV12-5 TGTGCTAGTGGCCCTGGGCTTTCTGGAAACACCATATATTTT CASGPGLSGNTIYF
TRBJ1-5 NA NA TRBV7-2 TGTGCCAGCAGCCCCATGGCATATAGCAATCAGCCCCAGCATTTT CASSPMAYSNQPQHF